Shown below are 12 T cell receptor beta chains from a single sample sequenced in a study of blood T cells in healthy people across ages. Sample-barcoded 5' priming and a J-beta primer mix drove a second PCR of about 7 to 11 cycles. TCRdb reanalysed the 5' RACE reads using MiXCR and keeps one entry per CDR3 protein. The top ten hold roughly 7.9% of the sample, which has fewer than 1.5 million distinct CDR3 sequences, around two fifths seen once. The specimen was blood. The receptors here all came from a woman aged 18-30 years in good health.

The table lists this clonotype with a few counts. The DNA of the CDR3 is TGTGCCATGGCCATGGGCCCGACAGATTTGGATACGCAGTATTTT. Amino acid sequence: CAMAMGPTDLDTQYF. This sequence joins TRBV10-3 and TRBJ2-3, with D possibly matching TRBD1 (5 bases). In germline, CDR1 is ENHRY, CDR2 SYGVKD. This CDR3 comprises 15 residues. Trimming removed 9 bases at V and 6 bases at J, with 22 bases between.

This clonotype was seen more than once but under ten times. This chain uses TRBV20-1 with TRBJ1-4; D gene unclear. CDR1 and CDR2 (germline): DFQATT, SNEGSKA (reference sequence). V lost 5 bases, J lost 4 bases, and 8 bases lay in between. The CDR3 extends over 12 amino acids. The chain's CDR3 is CSAGGINEKLFF. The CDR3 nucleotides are TGCAGTGCTGGAGGGATTAATGAAAAACTGTTTTTT.

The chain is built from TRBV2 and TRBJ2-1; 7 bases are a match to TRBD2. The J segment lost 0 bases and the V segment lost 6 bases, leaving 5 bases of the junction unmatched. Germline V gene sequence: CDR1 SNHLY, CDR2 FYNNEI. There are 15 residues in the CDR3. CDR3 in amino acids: CASRVTSNSYNEQFF. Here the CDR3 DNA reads TGTGCCAGCAGGGTGACTAGCAACTCCTACAATGAGCAGTTCTTC. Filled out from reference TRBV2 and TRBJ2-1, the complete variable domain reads EPEVTQTPSHQVTQMGQEVILRCVPISNHLYFYWYRQILGQKVEFLVSFYNNEISEKSEIFDDQFSVERPDGSNFTLKIRSTKLEDSAMYFCASRVTSNSYNEQFFGPGTRLTVL.

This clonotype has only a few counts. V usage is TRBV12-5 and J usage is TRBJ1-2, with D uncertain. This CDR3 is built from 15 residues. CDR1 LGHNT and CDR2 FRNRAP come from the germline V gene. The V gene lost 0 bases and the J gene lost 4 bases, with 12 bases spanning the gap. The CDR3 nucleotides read TGTGCTAGTGGTTTGGTACTCGCAGCAATCTATGGCTACACCTTC. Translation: CASGLVLAAIYGYTF.

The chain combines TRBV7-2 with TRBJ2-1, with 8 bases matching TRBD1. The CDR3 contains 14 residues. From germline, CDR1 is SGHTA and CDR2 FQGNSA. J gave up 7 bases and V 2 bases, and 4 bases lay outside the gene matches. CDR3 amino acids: CASSLPRQGNEQFF. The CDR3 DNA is TGTGCCAGCAGCTTACCAAGACAGGGGAATGAGCAGTTCTTC.

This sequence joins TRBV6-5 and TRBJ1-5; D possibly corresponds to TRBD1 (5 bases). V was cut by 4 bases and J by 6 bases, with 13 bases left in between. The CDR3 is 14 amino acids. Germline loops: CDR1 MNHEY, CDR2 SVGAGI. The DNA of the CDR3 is TGTGCCAGCAGTTCCCGAGGGGAAGCTCAGCCCCAGCATTTT. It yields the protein CASSSRGEAQPQHF.

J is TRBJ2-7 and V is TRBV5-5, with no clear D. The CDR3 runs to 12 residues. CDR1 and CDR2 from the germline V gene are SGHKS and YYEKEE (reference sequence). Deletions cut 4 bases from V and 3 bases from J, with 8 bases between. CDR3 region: CASSVFNYEQYF. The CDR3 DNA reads TGTGCCAGCAGCGTCTTCAACTACGAGCAGTACTTC. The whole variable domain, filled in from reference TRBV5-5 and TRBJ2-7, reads DAGVTQSPTHLIKTRGQQVTLRCSPISGHKSVSWYQQVLGQGPQFIFQYYEKEERGRGNFPDRFSARQFPNYSSELNVNALLLGDSALYLCASSVFNYEQYFGPGTRLTVT.

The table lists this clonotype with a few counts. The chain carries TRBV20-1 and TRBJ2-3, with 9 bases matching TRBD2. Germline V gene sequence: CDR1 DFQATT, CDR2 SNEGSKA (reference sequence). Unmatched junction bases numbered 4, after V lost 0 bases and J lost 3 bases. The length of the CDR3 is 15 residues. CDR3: CSARDELAGTDTQYF. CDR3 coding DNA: TGCAGTGCTAGAGACGAGCTAGCGGGAACAGATACGCAGTATTTT.

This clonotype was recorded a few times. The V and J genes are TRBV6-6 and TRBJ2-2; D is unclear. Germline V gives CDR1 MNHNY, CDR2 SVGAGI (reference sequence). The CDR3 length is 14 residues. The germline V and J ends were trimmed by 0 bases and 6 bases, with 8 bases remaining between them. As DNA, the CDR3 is TGTGCCAGCAGTTACTCGGCCCAACCCGGGGAGCTGTTTTTT. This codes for CASSYSAQPGELFF.

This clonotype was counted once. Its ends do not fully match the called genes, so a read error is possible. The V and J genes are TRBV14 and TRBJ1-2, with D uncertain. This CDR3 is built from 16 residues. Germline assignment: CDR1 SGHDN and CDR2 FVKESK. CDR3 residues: CASSQDLGLLNYGHTF. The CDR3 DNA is TGTGCCAGCAGCCAAGATCTAGGCCTCCTCAACTATGGCCACACATTC. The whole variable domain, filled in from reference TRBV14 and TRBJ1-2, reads EAGVTQFPSHSVIEKGQTVTLRCDPISGHDNLYWYRRVMGKEIKFLLHFVKESKQDESGMPNNRFLAERTGGTYSTLKVQPAELEDSGVYFCASSQDLGLLNYGHTFGSGTRLTVV.

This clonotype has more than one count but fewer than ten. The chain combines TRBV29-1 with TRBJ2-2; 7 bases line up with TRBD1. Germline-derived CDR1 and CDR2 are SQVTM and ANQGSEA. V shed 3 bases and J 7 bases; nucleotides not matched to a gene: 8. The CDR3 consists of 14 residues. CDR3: CSVDVGTVGGELFF. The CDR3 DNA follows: TGCAGCGTTGATGTCGGGACAGTAGGCGGGGAGCTGTTTTTT.

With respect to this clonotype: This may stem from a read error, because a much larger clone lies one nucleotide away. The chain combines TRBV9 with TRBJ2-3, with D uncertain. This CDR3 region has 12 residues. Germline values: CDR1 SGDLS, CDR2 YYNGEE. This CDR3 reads CVSSFDTDTQYF. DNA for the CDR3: TGTGTCAGCAGCTTCGACACAGATACGCAGTATTTT.